This T cell receptor (beta chain) was identified in a study of T cells in Graves' hyperthyroidism and ophthalmopathy. Germline V gives CDR1 SGHRS, CDR2 YFSETQ. The ends lost 4 bases at V and 7 bases at J; junction bases unmatched: 5. The CDR3 spans 14 residues. Amplified TCR beta CDR3 regions came from RNA transcripts. The HTBI primer set was used in a first-round RT-PCR of the TCR CDR3. TCRdb passed the multiplex PCR reads through MiXCR, listing each CDR3 protein once. The data show hundreds of thousands of distinct CDR3 sequences, around 13% seen once. This clonotype occurred many times. The sample was blood. This TCR came from a woman aged 18-29 years with Graves' hyperthyroidism. The genes are TRBV5-1 and TRBJ2-1, with 10 bases identical to TRBD2. DNA of the CDR3: TGCGCCAGCAGCCTAGCGGGAGACCGGAATGAGCAGTTCTTC. It specifies CASSLAGDRNEQFF.